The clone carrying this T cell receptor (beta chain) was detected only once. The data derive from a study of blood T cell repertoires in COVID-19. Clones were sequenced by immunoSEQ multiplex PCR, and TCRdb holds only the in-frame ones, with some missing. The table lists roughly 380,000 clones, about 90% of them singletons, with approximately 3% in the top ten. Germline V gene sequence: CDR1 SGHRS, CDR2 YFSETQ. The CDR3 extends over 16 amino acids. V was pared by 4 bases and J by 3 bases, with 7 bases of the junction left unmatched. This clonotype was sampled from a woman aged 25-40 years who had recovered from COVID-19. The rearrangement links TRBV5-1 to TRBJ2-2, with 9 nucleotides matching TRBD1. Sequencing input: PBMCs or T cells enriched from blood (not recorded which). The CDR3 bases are TGCGCCAGCAGCCCACAGGGGGCTCGCGACACCGGGGAGCTGTTTTTT. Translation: CASSPQGARDTGELFF. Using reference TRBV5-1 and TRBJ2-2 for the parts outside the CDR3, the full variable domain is KAGVTQTPRYLIKTRGQQVTLSCSPISGHRSVSWYQQTPGQGLQFLFEYFSETQRNKGNFPGRFSGRQFSNSRSEMNVSTLELGDSALYLCASSPQGARDTGELFFGEGSRLTVL.